This T cell receptor (beta chain) was found in a study of cytomegalovirus exposure and HLA in healthy donors. J was trimmed by 5 bases and V by 5 bases; bases with no gene match: 6. CDR3 length: 16 residues. The germline V gene has CDR1 LGHNT and CDR2 FRNRAP. The study ran its PCR with 60 Vbeta and 13 Jbeta primers. The repertoire was sequenced with immunoSEQ multiplex PCR; TCRdb's copy has only in-frame clones and lacks some. In the table there are 150,000 to 200,000 clones, about 85% of which are singletons. The source is a male donor in good health and CMV-seropositive. Sample: PBMCs. The J gene is TRBJ2-3, the V gene TRBV12-5; 14 bases are shared with TRBD2. The CDR3 DNA reads TGTGCTAGTGGTAAGGGACTAGCGGGGGAAGAAGATACGCAGTATTTT. This translates into CASGKGLAGEEDTQYF.